This paragraph covers one TCR beta chain sequence. These data come from a study of shared T cell receptors in the human thymus. V shed 5 bases and J shed 3 bases, with 8 bases lying between them. Germline V gives CDR1 LNHNV, CDR2 YYDKDF (reference sequence). CDR3 size: 12 residues. Only in-frame clones appear in the TCRdb table, and some are missing; sequencing was by immunoSEQ multiplex PCR. This table has about 660,000 clones, about 90% appearing once. The sample was also linked to a second study, of human thymus T cells.

Material for sequencing was thymocytes. The clonotype was recovered from a boy less than two years old with a congenital heart defect. This sequence joins TRBV15 and TRBJ2-7, with D uncertain. CDR3 sequence reads: CATSSRFYEQYF. Written as DNA, the CDR3 is TGTGCCACCAGCTCCCGGTTCTACGAGCAGTACTTC. The full variable domain, with the rest looked up from reference TRBV15 and TRBJ2-7, is DAMVIQNPRYQVTQFGKPVTLSCSQTLNHNVMYWYQQKSSQAPKLLFHYYDKDFNNEADTPDNFQSRRPNTSFCFLDIRSPGLGDTAMYLCATSSRFYEQYFGPGTRLTVT.